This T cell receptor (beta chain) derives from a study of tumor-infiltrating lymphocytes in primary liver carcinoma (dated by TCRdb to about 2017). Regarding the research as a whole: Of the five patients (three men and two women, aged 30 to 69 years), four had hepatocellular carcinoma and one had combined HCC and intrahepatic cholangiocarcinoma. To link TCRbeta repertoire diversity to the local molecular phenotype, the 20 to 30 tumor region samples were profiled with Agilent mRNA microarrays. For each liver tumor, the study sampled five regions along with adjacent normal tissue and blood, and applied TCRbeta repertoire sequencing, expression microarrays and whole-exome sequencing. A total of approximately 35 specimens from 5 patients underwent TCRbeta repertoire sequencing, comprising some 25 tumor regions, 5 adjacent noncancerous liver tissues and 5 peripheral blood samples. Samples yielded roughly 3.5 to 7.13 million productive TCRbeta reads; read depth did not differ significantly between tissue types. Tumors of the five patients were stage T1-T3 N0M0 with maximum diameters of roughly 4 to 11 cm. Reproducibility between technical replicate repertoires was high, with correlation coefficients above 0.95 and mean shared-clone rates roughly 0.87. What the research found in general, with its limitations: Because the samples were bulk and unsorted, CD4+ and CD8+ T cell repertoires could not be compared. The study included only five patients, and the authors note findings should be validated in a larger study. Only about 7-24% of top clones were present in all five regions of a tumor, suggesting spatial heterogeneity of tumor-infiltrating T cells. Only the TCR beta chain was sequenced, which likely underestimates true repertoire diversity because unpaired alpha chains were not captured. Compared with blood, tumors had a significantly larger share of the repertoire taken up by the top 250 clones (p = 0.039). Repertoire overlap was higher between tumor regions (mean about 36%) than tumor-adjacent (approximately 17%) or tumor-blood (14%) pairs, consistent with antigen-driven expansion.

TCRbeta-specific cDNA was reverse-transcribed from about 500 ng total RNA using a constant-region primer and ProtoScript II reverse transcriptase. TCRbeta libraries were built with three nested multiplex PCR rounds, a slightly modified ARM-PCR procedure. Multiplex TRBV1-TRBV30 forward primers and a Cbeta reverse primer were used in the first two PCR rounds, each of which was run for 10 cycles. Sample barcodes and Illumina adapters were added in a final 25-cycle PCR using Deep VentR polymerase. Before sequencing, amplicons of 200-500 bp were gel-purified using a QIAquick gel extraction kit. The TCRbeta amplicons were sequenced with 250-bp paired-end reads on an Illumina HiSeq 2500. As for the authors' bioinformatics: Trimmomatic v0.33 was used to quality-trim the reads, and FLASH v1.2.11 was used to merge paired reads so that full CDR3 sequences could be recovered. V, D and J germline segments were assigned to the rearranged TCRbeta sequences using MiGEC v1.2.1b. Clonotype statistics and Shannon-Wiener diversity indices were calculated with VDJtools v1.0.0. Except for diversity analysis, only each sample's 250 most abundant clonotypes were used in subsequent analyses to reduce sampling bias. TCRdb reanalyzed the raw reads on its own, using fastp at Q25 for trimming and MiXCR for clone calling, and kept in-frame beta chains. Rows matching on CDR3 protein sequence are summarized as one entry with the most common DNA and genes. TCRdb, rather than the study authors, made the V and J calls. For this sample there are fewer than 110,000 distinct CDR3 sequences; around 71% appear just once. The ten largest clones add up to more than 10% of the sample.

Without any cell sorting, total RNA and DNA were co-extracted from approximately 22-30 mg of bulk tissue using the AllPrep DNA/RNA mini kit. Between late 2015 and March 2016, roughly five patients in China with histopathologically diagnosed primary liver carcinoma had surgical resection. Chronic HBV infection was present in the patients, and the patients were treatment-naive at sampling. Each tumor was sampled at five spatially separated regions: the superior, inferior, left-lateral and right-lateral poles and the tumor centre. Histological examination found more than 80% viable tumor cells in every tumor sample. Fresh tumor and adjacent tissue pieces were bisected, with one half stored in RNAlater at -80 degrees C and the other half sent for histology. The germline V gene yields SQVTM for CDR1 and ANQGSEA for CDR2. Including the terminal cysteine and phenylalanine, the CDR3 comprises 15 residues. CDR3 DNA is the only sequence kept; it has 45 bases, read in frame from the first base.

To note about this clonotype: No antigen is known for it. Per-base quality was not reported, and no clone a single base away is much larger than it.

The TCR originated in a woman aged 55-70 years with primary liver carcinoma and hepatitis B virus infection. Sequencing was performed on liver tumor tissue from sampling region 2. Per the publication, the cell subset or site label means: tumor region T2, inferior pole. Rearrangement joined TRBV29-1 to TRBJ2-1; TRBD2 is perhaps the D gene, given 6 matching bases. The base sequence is TGCACTGTTGGGGGGTTTAGCGGAACGTACAATGAGCAGTTCTTC. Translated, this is CTVGGFSGTYNEQFF.